Following are 29 T cell receptor beta chains from one sample sequenced in a study of cytomegalovirus exposure and HLA in healthy donors. Data came from immunoSEQ multiplex PCR; TCRdb stores just in-frame clones and leaves some out. The sample lists around 110,000 clones, about 88% seen once, with about 2% in the top ten. What was sequenced was PBMCs. These TCRs come from a young woman in good health and CMV-seropositive.

The chain employs TRBV20-1 and TRBJ2-7; no clear D. Germline V gene lookup returns CDR1 DFQATT and CDR2 SNEGSKA (reference sequence). Deletions cut 3 bases from V and 4 bases from J, with 7 bases between. The CDR3 contains 11 residues. This CDR3 reads CSASIEYEQYF. The CDR3 DNA follows: TGCAGTGCTAGTATAGAATACGAGCAGTACTTC.

The chain joins TRBV2 to TRBJ1-5, with D perhaps matching TRBD1 (6 bases). Deletions cut 7 bases from V and 6 bases from J, with 19 bases between. CDR1 and CDR2 from the germline V gene are SNHLY and FYNNEI. The CDR3 has 15 residues. The CDR3 loop reads CASTEGAGAGQPQHF. For the CDR3, the DNA is TGTGCCAGCACCGAGGGTGCAGGGGCGGGTCAGCCCCAGCATTTT. Filled out from reference TRBV2 and TRBJ1-5, the complete variable domain reads EPEVTQTPSHQVTQMGQEVILRCVPISNHLYFYWYRQILGQKVEFLVSFYNNEISEKSEIFDDQFSVERPDGSNFTLKIRSTKLEDSAMYFCASTEGAGAGQPQHFGDGTRLSIL.

Only a few counts were recorded for this clone. The chain carries TRBV19 and TRBJ1-5, with 8 bases matching TRBD1. Trimming at V came to 3 bases and at J to 6 bases, leaving 13 bases not matched to a gene. CDR3 length equals 17 residues. Germline CDR1 LNHDA, CDR2 SQIVND (reference sequence). The CDR3 DNA reads as TGTGCCAGTAGTATGAAATTTGGGACAGGTAACAGTCAGCCCCAGCATTTT. As protein: CASSMKFGTGNSQPQHF.

The rearrangement uses TRBV6-5 and TRBJ2-2; D may be TRBD2 (5 bases). Trimming removed 2 bases at V and 7 bases at J, with 8 bases between. CDR1 MNHEY and CDR2 SVGAGI come from the germline V gene. The CDR3 runs to 13 residues. CDR3 in amino acids: CASSYGRGGELFF. The CDR3, as DNA: TGTGCCAGCAGTTACGGCCGGGGCGGGGAGCTGTTTTTT.

V and J are TRBV19 and TRBJ1-5, with D uncertain. Germline V gene lookup returns CDR1 LNHDA and CDR2 SQIVND (reference sequence). The V end lost 3 bases, the J end lost 4 bases, and 10 bases lay between the germline ends. CDR3 length: 14 amino acids. CDR3 in amino acids: CASSITPSNQPQHF. The CDR3 bases are TGTGCCAGTAGTATCACCCCCAGTAATCAGCCCCAGCATTTT. The full variable domain, with the rest looked up from reference TRBV19 and TRBJ1-5, is DGGITQSPKYLFRKEGQNVTLSCEQNLNHDAMYWYRQDPGQGLRLIYYSQIVNDFQKGDIAEGYSVSREKKESFPLTVTSAQKNPTAFYLCASSITPSNQPQHFGDGTRLSIL.

This chain connects TRBV13 to TRBJ1-1; D unresolved. Trimming removed 4 bases at V and 1 base at J, with 10 bases between. This CDR3 spans 14 amino acids. The germline CDR1 and CDR2 sequences are PRHDT and FYEKMQ (reference sequence). CDR3 coding DNA: TGTGCCAGCAGCTACAACCCCCGGAACACTGAAGCTTTCTTT. Protein sequence: CASSYNPRNTEAFF.

The V call is TRBV7-2, the J call TRBJ1-5; the match to TRBD1 covers 7 bases. Germline V gene data show CDR1 as SGHTA and CDR2 as FQGNSA. The CDR3 extends over 15 amino acids. The V segment lost 3 bases and the J segment 0 bases; nucleotides outside the gene matches: 2. The CDR3 loop reads CASSLGQYSNQPQHF. Here the CDR3 DNA reads TGTGCCAGCAGCTTGGGACAGTATAGCAATCAGCCCCAGCATTTT.

The V call is TRBV27, the J call TRBJ2-7, with D possibly being TRBD2 (5 bases). CDR3 length equals 13 residues. V lost 5 bases to trimming and J lost 2 bases, with 10 bases between them. Germline CDR1 and CDR2: MNHEY and SMNVEV (reference sequence). The CDR3 sequence is CASSPGSAYEQYF. In DNA form, the CDR3 reads TGTGCCAGCAGTCCGGGATCAGCCTACGAGCAGTACTTC.

The chain has TRBV27 and TRBJ2-7; 9 bases line up with TRBD1. Germline CDR1 reads MNHEY; CDR2 reads SMNVEV (reference sequence). Trimming took 5 bases from V and 3 from J; bases not matched to a gene: 5. The CDR3 length is 14 residues. The CDR3 nucleotides are TGTGCCAGCAGTGGGGGACAGGGACTCTACGAGCAGTACTTC. Translated, it gives CASSGGQGLYEQYF.

This clone was seen a single time. The chain carries TRBV6-5 and TRBJ1-2; perhaps TRBD1 as D (5 bases). Trimming removed 0 bases from V and 3 bases from J, with 11 bases in between. The CDR3 spans 15 residues. The germline V gene has CDR1 MNHEY and CDR2 SVGAGI. CDR3 DNA sequence: TGTGCCAGCAGTTACTCGAACGGGGGGGACTATGGCTACACCTTC. It is translated as CASSYSNGGDYGYTF.

A few counts support this clone. The chain uses TRBV12-5 and TRBJ1-1; 8 bases align to TRBD1. Germline V gene sequence: CDR1 LGHNT, CDR2 FRNRAP. The CDR3 covers 12 residues. The V gene end was trimmed by 6 bases and the J gene end by 11 bases; junction bases not matched to a gene: 8. CDR3 in DNA: TGTGCTAGTGGACCCCGGACAGGGACCGCTTTCTTT. Amino acid sequence: CASGPRTGTAFF.

The V gene is TRBV9, the J gene TRBJ2-1; the match to TRBD2 covers 14 bases. This CDR3 is 20 amino acids long. The V and J ends lost 4 bases and 0 bases, in that order; junction bases with no gene match: 12. Per the germline V gene, CDR1 is SGDLS and CDR2 is YYNGEE. CDR3 DNA sequence: TGTGCCAGCAGCTCGACTAGGACTAGCGGGGGGACCAGCTCCTACAATGAGCAGTTCTTC. It specifies CASSSTRTSGGTSSYNEQFF.

CDR3 loop: CASSTDTGAYEQYF. For the CDR3, the DNA is TGTGCCAGCAGCACAGATACAGGGGCCTACGAGCAGTACTTC. The rearrangement links TRBV7-2 to TRBJ2-7; 7 bases line up with TRBD1. J gave up 2 bases and V 5 bases, and 6 bases lay outside the gene matches. The CDR3 length is 14 residues. The germline V gene has CDR1 SGHTA and CDR2 FQGNSA.

The V and J genes are TRBV9 and TRBJ2-1; 11 nucleotides align to TRBD2. This CDR3 contains 15 residues. From germline, CDR1 is SGDLS and CDR2 YYNGEE. V lost 4 bases to trimming and J lost 5 bases; unmatched junction nucleotides: 5. The CDR3: CASSSLAGANNEQFF. DNA of the CDR3: TGTGCCAGCAGCTCACTAGCGGGGGCGAACAATGAGCAGTTCTTC.

The chain uses TRBV2 and TRBJ1-5; no clear D. This CDR3 is built from 15 residues. V was clipped by 7 bases and J by 3 bases, with 16 bases between them. CDR1 SNHLY and CDR2 FYNNEI come from the germline V gene. The CDR3 spells CASTLPGEDNQPQHF. The CDR3, as DNA: TGTGCCAGCACCTTGCCCGGGGAAGACAATCAGCCCCAGCATTTT. Complete variable domain (other parts from reference TRBV2 and TRBJ1-5): EPEVTQTPSHQVTQMGQEVILRCVPISNHLYFYWYRQILGQKVEFLVSFYNNEISEKSEIFDDQFSVERPDGSNFTLKIRSTKLEDSAMYFCASTLPGEDNQPQHFGDGTRLSIL.

V usage is TRBV27 and J usage is TRBJ1-6, with TRBD1 matching 7 bases. CDR1 MNHEY and CDR2 SMNVEV come from the germline V gene (reference sequence). The CDR3 extends over 13 amino acids. The trim removed 5 bases at V and 7 bases at J, leaving 2 bases unmatched. CDR3 protein: CASSPQGNSPLHF. CDR3 coding DNA: TGTGCCAGCAGTCCACAGGGGAATTCACCCCTCCACTTT.

V gene TRBV29-1 combines with J gene TRBJ2-7, with 7 nucleotides matching TRBD2. Germline V gene lookup returns CDR1 SQVTM and CDR2 ANQGSEA. The CDR3 length is 14 residues. V shed 4 bases and J 4 bases; nucleotides not matched to a gene: 10. DNA of the CDR3: TGCAGCGTTGTGTTCCTGGGGAGGGGATACGAGCAGTACTTC. This translates into CSVVFLGRGYEQYF.

In this sample, this clone turned up a few times. The V and J genes are TRBV18 and TRBJ2-7; D unclear. This CDR3 comprises 12 residues. Germline V gene sequence: CDR1 KGHSH, CDR2 LQKENI. V was trimmed by 2 bases and J by 4 bases, leaving 6 bases between them. CDR3 protein: CASSPTEYEQYF. CDR3 DNA sequence: TGTGCCAGCTCACCAACTGAGTACGAGCAGTACTTC.

In this sample, this clone turned up once. The gene calls are TRBV27 and TRBJ2-7; D gene unclear. V shed 8 bases and J shed 2 bases, with 13 bases lying between them. CDR3 length: 13 amino acids. Germline CDR1 and CDR2: MNHEY and SMNVEV (reference sequence). The CDR3: CASSLRSPYEQYF. CDR3 DNA sequence: TGTGCCAGCTCGCTCCGCAGTCCCTACGAGCAGTACTTC.

The chain carries TRBV7-2 and TRBJ1-2; 7 bases align to TRBD1. The trim removed 1 base at V and 6 bases at J, leaving 8 bases unmatched. Germline V gene lookup returns CDR1 SGHTA and CDR2 FQGNSA. CDR3 size: 15 residues. The CDR3 bases are TGTGCCAGCAGCTTAGTAGTGGGGACAGTAAATGGCTACACCTTC. Translating gives CASSLVVGTVNGYTF.

The V gene is TRBV19, the J gene TRBJ2-6; D is possibly TRBD2 (5 bases). V was trimmed by 6 bases and J by 1 base, leaving 10 bases between them. Germline CDR1 is LNHDA and CDR2 is SQIVND (reference sequence). The CDR3 sequence is 15 residues long. The CDR3 protein is CASSLGGSGANVLTF. CDR3 in DNA: TGTGCCAGTAGCCTTGGAGGATCTGGGGCCAACGTCCTGACTTTC.

The chain joins TRBV6-5 to TRBJ2-5, with 7 bases identical to TRBD1. The CDR3 contains 14 residues. Per germline, CDR1 MNHEY and CDR2 SVGAGI. Unmatched junction bases numbered 13, after V lost 11 bases and J lost 4 bases. CDR3 amino acids: CAPPEGAGGETQYF. The CDR3 DNA follows: TGTGCCCCCCCCGAGGGGGCGGGTGGAGAGACCCAGTACTTC.

This clone was recorded only once. This chain links TRBV2 with TRBJ2-6, with 8 bases aligning to TRBD1. With V trimmed by 6 bases and J by 0 bases, 13 bases remained unmatched. This CDR3 contains 19 residues. Germline V gene lookup returns CDR1 SNHLY and CDR2 FYNNEI. Written as DNA, the CDR3 is TGTGCCAGCAGGGGAACATCTCCGGGACAGGCCTCTGGGGCCAACGTCCTGACTTTC. Translated: CASRGTSPGQASGANVLTF. Full variable domain (rest looked up from reference TRBV2 and TRBJ2-6): EPEVTQTPSHQVTQMGQEVILRCVPISNHLYFYWYRQILGQKVEFLVSFYNNEISEKSEIFDDQFSVERPDGSNFTLKIRSTKLEDSAMYFCASRGTSPGQASGANVLTFGAGSRLTVL.

V gene TRBV7-9 combines with J gene TRBJ1-2; perhaps TRBD1 as D (5 bases). The CDR3 has 13 amino acids. Trimming took off 5 bases at V and 8 bases at J, with 15 bases between the two ends. Germline V lookup: CDR1 SEHNR, CDR2 FQNEAQ (reference sequence). The CDR3 sequence: CASSAPGGEGYTF. CDR3 coding DNA: TGTGCCAGCAGCGCTCCGGGGGGGGAGGGCTACACCTTC.

The gene calls are TRBV7-9 and TRBJ2-5; 13 bases map to TRBD2. The CDR3 consists of 17 residues. CDR1 and CDR2 (germline): SEHNR, FQNEAQ (reference sequence). The V segment lost 5 bases and the J segment 5 bases; nucleotides outside the gene matches: 11. CDR3 loop: CASSRSGTSGGAETQYF. The CDR3 DNA reads as TGTGCCAGCAGCCGGTCCGGTACTAGCGGGGGGGCCGAGACCCAGTACTTC.

Many counts were recorded for this clone. The chain joins TRBV6-1 to TRBJ1-2; tentatively, D is TRBD1 (5 bases). This CDR3 is built from 12 residues. Germline V gene sequence: CDR1 MNHNS, CDR2 SASEGT. Deletions cut 6 bases from V and 2 bases from J, with 7 bases between. This CDR3 is CASRDNNYGYTF. CDR3 nucleotides: TGTGCCAGCAGGGACAACAACTATGGCTACACCTTC.

The chain combines TRBV7-9 with TRBJ2-7; 11 bases are a match to TRBD2. Germline V gene data show CDR1 as SEHNR and CDR2 as FQNEAQ (reference sequence). V was pared by 6 bases and J by 3 bases, with 10 bases of the junction left unmatched. This CDR3 spans 16 amino acids. CDR3 residues: CASRPGIAGGSYEQYF. The CDR3 coding sequence is TGTGCCAGCAGGCCTGGCATAGCGGGGGGGAGCTACGAGCAGTACTTC.

This chain links TRBV28 with TRBJ2-1, with 8 bases matching TRBD2. The germline CDR1 and CDR2 sequences are MDHEN and SYDVKM. V shed 6 bases, J shed 6 bases, and the junction held 1 base outside the gene matches. CDR3 size: 12 residues. CDR3 residues: CASRTSGNEQFF. CDR3 nucleotide sequence: TGTGCCAGCAGAACTAGCGGCAATGAGCAGTTCTTC.

The rearrangement uses TRBV28 and TRBJ1-1; 8 bases map to TRBD1. The germline CDR1 and CDR2 sequences are MDHEN and SYDVKM. The CDR3 has 17 amino acids. Trimming cost V 7 bases and J 1 base; bases outside gene matches: 14. The CDR3 loop reads CASILPVGGQANTEAFF. The CDR3 region has the DNA TGTGCCAGCATCCTCCCGGTGGGGGGACAGGCGAACACTGAAGCTTTCTTT.